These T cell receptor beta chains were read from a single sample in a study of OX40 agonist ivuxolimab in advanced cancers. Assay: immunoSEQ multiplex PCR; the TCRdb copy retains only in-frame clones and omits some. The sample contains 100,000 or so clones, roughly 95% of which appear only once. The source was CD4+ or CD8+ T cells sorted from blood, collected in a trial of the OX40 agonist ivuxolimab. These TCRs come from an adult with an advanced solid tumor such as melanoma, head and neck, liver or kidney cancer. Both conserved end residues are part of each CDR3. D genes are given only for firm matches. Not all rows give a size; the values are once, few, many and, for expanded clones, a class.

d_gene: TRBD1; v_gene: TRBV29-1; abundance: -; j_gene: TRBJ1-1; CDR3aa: CSVALRGQVEGAFF; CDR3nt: TGCAGCGTTGCCTTAAGGGGACAGGTCGAAGGAGCTTTCTTT
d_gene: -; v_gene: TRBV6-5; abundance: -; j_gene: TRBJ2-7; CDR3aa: CASSYGTDSYEQYF; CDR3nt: TGTGCCAGCAGTTACGGGACGGACTCCTACGAGCAGTACTTC
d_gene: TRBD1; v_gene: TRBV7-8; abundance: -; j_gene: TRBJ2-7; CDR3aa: CASSPGTGPHEQYF; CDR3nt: TGTGCCAGCAGCCCCGGGACAGGGCCCCACGAGCAGTACTTC
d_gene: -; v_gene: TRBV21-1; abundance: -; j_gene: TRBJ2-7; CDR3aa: CASSGLTGRYEQYF; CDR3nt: TGTGCCAGCAGCGGACTGACAGGTCGCTACGAGCAGTACTTC
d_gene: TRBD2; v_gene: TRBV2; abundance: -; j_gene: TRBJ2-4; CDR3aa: CASTERLGLAENIQYF; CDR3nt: TGTGCCAGCACTGAAAGGCTTGGACTAGCGGAGAACATTCAGTACTTC
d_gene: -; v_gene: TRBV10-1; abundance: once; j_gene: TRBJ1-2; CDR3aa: CASSELGGREPTPYGYTF; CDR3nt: TGCGCCAGCAGTGAGTTAGGGGGACGTGAACCAACCCCCTATGGCTACACCTTC
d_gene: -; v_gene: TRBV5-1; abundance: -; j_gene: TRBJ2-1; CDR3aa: CASSPGGGRPYNEQFF; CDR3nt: TGCGCCAGCAGCCCCGGGGGCGGGAGACCCTATAATGAGCAGTTCTTC
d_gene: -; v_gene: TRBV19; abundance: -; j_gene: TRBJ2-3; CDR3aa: CASRGQLRGDTQYF; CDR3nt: TGTGCCAGTCGCGGACAGCTCCGGGGAGATACGCAGTATTTT
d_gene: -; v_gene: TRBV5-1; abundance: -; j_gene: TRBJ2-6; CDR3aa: CASSLDTGANVLTF; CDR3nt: TGCGCCAGCAGCTTGGACACTGGGGCCAACGTCCTGACTTTC
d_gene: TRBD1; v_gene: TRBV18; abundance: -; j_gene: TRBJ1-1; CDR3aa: CASSPMTGASSEAFF; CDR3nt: TGTGCCAGCTCACCGATGACAGGGGCCTCCTCAGAAGCTTTCTTT
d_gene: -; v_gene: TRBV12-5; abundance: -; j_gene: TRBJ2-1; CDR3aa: CASGLNRLLQFF; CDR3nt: TGTGCTAGTGGTTTGAACAGACTTCTGCAGTTCTTC
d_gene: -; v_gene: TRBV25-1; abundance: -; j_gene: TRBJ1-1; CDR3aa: CASSGRGGSVEAFF; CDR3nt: TGTGCCAGCAGTGGCCGCGGGGGCTCGGTTGAAGCTTTCTTT
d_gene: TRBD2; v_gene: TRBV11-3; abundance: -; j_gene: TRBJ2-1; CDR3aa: CASSLDQGGSGTYNEQFF; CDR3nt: TGTGCCAGCAGCTTAGATCAGGGCGGGAGTGGAACCTACAATGAGCAGTTCTTC
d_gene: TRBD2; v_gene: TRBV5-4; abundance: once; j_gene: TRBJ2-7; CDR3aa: CASSRGLADYEQYF; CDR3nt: TGTGCCAGCAGCAGGGGACTAGCGGACTACGAGCAGTACTTC
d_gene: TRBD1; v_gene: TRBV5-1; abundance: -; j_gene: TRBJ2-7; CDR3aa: CASSFRDREPYEQYF; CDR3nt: TGCGCCAGCAGCTTCCGGGACAGGGAGCCTTACGAGCAGTACTTC
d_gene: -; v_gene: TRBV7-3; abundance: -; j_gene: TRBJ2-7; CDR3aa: CASSLITRLTYEQYF; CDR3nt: TGTGCCAGCAGCTTAATAACCAGGCTAACCTACGAGCAGTACTTC
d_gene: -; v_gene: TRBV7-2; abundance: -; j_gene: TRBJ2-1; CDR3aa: CASRQGLPSYNEQFF; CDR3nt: TGTGCCAGCAGACAGGGACTACCCTCCTACAATGAGCAGTTCTTC
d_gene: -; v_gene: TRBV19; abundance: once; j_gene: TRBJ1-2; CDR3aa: CASSMTVPNYGYTF; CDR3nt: TGTGCCAGTAGTATGACAGTCCCTAACTATGGCTACACCTTC
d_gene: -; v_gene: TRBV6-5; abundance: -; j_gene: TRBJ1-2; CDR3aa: CASSSRSVGGGGTF; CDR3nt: TGTGCCAGCAGTTCCCGATCTGTGGGTGGAGGGGGCACCTTC
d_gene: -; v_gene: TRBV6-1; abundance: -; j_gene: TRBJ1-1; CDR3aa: CASSVMLGTTEAFF; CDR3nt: TGTGCCAGCAGCGTTATGTTGGGGACCACTGAAGCTTTCTTT
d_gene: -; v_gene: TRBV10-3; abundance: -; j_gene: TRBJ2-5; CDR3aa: CAISESAVQETQYF; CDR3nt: TGTGCCATCAGTGAGTCTGCAGTACAAGAGACCCAGTACTTC
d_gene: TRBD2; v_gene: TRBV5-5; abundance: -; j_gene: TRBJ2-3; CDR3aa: CASSLPSGLAADTQYF; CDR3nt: TGTGCCAGCAGCCTACCCTCGGGACTAGCGGCAGATACGCAGTATTTT
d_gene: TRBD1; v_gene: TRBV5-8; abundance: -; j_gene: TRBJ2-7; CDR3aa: CASSLGRRQGYEQYF; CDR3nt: TGTGCCAGCAGCTTGGGGCGCCGACAGGGTTACGAGCAGTACTTC
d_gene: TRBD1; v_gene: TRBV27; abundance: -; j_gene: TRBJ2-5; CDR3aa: CASSLTGVVRETQYF; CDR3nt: TGTGCCAGCAGTTTGACAGGGGTAGTGAGGGAGACCCAGTACTTC
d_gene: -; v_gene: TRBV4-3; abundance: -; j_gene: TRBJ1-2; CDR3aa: CASGLARGLQSYGYTF; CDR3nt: TGCGCCAGCGGCTTAGCCAGAGGCTTACAGTCCTATGGCTACACCTTC
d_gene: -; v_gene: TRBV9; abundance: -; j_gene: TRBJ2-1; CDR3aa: CASSAARSRALSYNEQFF; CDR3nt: TGTGCCAGCAGCGCCGCCCGATCGAGGGCCCTCTCCTACAATGAGCAGTTCTTC
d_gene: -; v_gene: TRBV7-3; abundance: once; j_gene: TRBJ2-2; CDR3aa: CASSLTGGLGPFQPGELFF; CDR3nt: TGTGCCAGCAGCTTAACAGGAGGGCTCGGACCGTTTCAGCCTGGGGAGCTGTTTTTT
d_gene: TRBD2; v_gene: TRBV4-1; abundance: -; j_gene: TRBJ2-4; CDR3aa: CASSQPTSGLAKNIQYF; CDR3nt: TGCGCCAGCAGCCAACCGACTAGCGGCCTAGCCAAAAACATTCAGTACTTC
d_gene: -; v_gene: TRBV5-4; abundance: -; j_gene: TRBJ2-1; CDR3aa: CASSLATSSGNEQFF; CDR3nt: TGTGCCAGCAGCTTGGCCACAAGTTCAGGGAATGAGCAGTTCTTC
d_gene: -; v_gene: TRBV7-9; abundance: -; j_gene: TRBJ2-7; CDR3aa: CASSLFGQGGDF; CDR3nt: TGTGCCAGCAGCTTATTTGGGCAGGGTGGGGACTTC
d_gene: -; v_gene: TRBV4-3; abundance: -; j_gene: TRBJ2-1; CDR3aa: CASSQEGGNEQFF; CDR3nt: TGCGCCAGCAGCCAAGAAGGCGGCAATGAGCAGTTCTTC